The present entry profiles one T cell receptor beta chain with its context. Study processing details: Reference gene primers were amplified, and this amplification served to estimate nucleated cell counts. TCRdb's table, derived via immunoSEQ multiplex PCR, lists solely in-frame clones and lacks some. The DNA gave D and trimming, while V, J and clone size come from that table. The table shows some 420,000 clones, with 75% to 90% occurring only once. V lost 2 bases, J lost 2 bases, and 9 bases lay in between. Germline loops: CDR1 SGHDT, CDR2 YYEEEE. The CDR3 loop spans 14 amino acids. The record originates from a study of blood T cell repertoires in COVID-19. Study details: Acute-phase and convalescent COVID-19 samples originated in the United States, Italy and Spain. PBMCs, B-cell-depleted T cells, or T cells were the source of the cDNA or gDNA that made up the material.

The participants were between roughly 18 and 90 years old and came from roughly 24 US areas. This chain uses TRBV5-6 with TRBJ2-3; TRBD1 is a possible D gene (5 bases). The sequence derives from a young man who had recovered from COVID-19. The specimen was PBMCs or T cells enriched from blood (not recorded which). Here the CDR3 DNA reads TGTGCCAGCAGCTTACAGGCCCTCACAGATACGCAGTATTTT. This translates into CASSLQALTDTQYF. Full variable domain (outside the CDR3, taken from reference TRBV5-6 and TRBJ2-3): DAGVTQSPTHLIKTRGQQVTLRCSPKSGHDTVSWYQQALGQGPQFIFQYYEEEERQRGNFPDRFSGHQFPNYSSELNVNALLLGDSALYLCASSLQALTDTQYFGPGTRLTVL.